The sequence of this T cell receptor beta chain was determined in a study of CD8 T cell repertoires and HIV-1 epitope variants. The CDR3 extends over 18 amino acids. Germline CDR1 is SGHTA and CDR2 is FQGNSA. Trimming removed 6 bases from V and 2 bases from J; junction bases left unmatched: 15. TCRdb's table, derived via immunoSEQ multiplex PCR, lists solely in-frame clones and lacks some. The table has about 90,000 clones, roughly four fifths seen once. V usage is TRBV7-2 and J usage is TRBJ2-3, with 9 bases aligning to TRBD1. Sequenced material: uncultured baseline CD8+ T cells from peripheral blood mononuclear cells (PBMCs). The receptor's source is a male donor with HIV. The CDR3 reads CASSWKLGTGSLTDTQYF. For the CDR3, the DNA is TGTGCCAGCAGTTGGAAATTAGGGACAGGGAGCCTCACAGATACGCAGTATTTT.